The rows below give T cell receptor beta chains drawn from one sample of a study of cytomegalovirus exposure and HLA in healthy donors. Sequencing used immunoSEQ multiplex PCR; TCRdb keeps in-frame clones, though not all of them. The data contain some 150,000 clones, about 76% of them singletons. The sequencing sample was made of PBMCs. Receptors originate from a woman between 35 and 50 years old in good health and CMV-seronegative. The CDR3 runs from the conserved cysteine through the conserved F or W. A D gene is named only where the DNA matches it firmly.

CDR3aa: CASSYLTGANYGYTF; CDR3nt: TGTGCCAGCAGTTACTTGACAGGCGCTAACTATGGCTACACCTTC; j_gene: TRBJ1-2; d_gene: .; v_gene: TRBV6-5
CDR3aa: CATLRTVSYEQYF; CDR3nt: TGTGCCACTCTTCGAACAGTTTCCTACGAGCAGTACTTC; j_gene: TRBJ2-7; d_gene: .; v_gene: TRBV7-9
CDR3aa: CASSLPGGLYQETQYF; CDR3nt: TGTGCCAGCAGCTTGCCCGGGGGGCTATACCAAGAGACCCAGTACTTC; j_gene: TRBJ2-5; d_gene: .; v_gene: TRBV11-2
CDR3aa: CASRGRQSIYEQYF; CDR3nt: TGTGCCAGCAGGGGGCGCCAGAGTATATACGAGCAGTACTTC; j_gene: TRBJ2-7; d_gene: .; v_gene: TRBV28
CDR3aa: CASSLGQQYRYTF; CDR3nt: TGTGCCAGCAGCCTGGGACAGCAATATCGCTACACCTTC; j_gene: TRBJ1-2; d_gene: TRBD1; v_gene: TRBV6-5
CDR3aa: CASLQGRGAFF; CDR3nt: TGTGCCAGCCTACAGGGCCGTGGAGCTTTCTTT; j_gene: TRBJ1-1; d_gene: .; v_gene: TRBV28
CDR3aa: CAISESYGGSKNIQYF; CDR3nt: TGTGCCATCAGTGAGTCGTACGGGGGGAGCAAAAACATTCAGTACTTC; j_gene: TRBJ2-4; d_gene: TRBD2; v_gene: TRBV10-3
CDR3aa: CAWTYRGNSPLHF; CDR3nt: TGTGCCTGGACTTACCGGGGGAATTCACCCCTCCACTTT; j_gene: TRBJ1-6; d_gene: .; v_gene: TRBV30
CDR3aa: CASSLSLTGIYEQYF; CDR3nt: TGTGCCAGCAGCTTAAGTCTTACAGGGATCTACGAGCAGTACTTC; j_gene: TRBJ2-7; d_gene: .; v_gene: TRBV27
CDR3aa: CASSLGSRYSEQFF; CDR3nt: TGTGCCAGCAGTTTAGGCTCGCGGTATAGTGAGCAGTTCTTC; j_gene: TRBJ2-1; d_gene: .; v_gene: TRBV28
CDR3aa: CASSLQGNTEAFF; CDR3nt: TGTGCCAGCAGCTTACAGGGGAACACTGAAGCTTTCTTT; j_gene: TRBJ1-1; d_gene: .; v_gene: TRBV7-9